Each of the 15 T cell receptor beta chains below was sequenced from the same sample in a study of patients and donors after allogeneic stem cell transplantation. TCRdb ran MiXCR on the RT-PCR reads and lists one entry per CDR3 protein. Of 800,000 to 1,000,000 distinct CDR3 sequences in the sample, about a sixth were seen once. The sequencing input was blood, either unsorted or a sorted T cell fraction (not recorded which). These receptors were taken from a human donor who was either an allogeneic HSCT recipient or a stem cell or donor lymphocyte infusion donor (not recorded which). It is not recorded whose cells these are; they may come from a transplant donor.

This chain uses TRBV30 with TRBJ1-2; weak D call: TRBD1 (5 bases). Per the germline V gene, CDR1 is GTSNPN and CDR2 is SVGIG (reference sequence). The CDR3 runs to 12 residues. V was pared by 8 bases and J by 4 bases, with 14 bases between. CDR3 sequence: CALLGGSYGYTF. DNA of the CDR3: TGTGCCCTCCTTGGGGGGAGCTATGGCTACACCTTC.

The genes are TRBV5-1 and TRBJ2-2; D gene unclear. CDR3 length: 12 amino acids. Germline CDR1 SGHRS, CDR2 YFSETQ. V was shortened by 1 base and J by 8 bases, with 6 bases between the two germline ends. The CDR3 sequence is CASSLRRGELFF. The CDR3, as DNA: TGCGCCAGCAGCTTGAGACGAGGGGAGCTGTTTTTT. Filled out from reference TRBV5-1 and TRBJ2-2, the complete variable domain reads KAGVTQTPRYLIKTRGQQVTLSCSPISGHRSVSWYQQTPGQGLQFLFEYFSETQRNKGNFPGRFSGRQFSNSRSEMNVSTLELGDSALYLCASSLRRGELFFGEGSRLTVL.

This clonotype was counted ten times or more. This chain joins TRBV27 and TRBJ2-1; D unclear. The CDR3 is 14 amino acids. The germline gives CDR1 MNHEY, CDR2 SMNVEV (reference sequence). V lost 3 bases and J lost 5, with 11 bases in between. CDR3 DNA: TGTGCCAGCAGTTTTAGTACGGTAAACAATGAGCAGTTCTTC. Residues: CASSFSTVNNEQFF.

The rearrangement joins TRBV20-1 to TRBJ1-5; no definite D call. Germline CDR1 DFQATT, CDR2 SNEGSKA (reference sequence). The V and J ends lost 6 bases and 0 bases respectively, with 9 bases between them. CDR3 size: 13 residues. The CDR3: CSAIAYSNQPQHF. The CDR3 coding sequence is TGCAGTGCCATAGCTTATAGCAATCAGCCCCAGCATTTT.

V and J are TRBV4-2 and TRBJ2-5; unclear D gene. Germline V lookup: CDR1 LGHNA, CDR2 YNFKEQ. This CDR3 contains 16 residues. Trimming cost V 0 bases and J 2 bases, with 13 bases left between them. The CDR3 region has the DNA TGTGCCAGCAGCCAAGATGGAAGAGTTAATCAAGAGACCCAGTACTTC. Its protein product is CASSQDGRVNQETQYF.

This clonotype turned up a few times. The chain recombines TRBV4-1 with TRBJ2-3, with D possibly being TRBD2 (6 bases). Between the trimmed V and J ends, which lost 4 bases and 3 bases, there was a span of 14 bases. The CDR3 sequence is 15 residues long. CDR1 is MGHRA and CDR2 is YSYEKL in the germline V gene. Here the CDR3 DNA reads TGCGCCAGCAGCCCCCAGAAGGGGAGGACAGATACGCAGTATTTT. Its translation: CASSPQKGRTDTQYF.

This chain joins TRBV4-2 and TRBJ2-3, with a tentative D call TRBD2 (7 bases). Looked up from germline, CDR1 is LGHNA and CDR2 is YNFKEQ. This CDR3 is 18 amino acids long. V was trimmed by 3 bases and J by 4 bases, leaving 23 bases between them. In nucleotides, the CDR3 is TGTGCCAGCAGCCATGGCACAGGACTAGGGGGTGGCCCAGATACGCAGTATTTT. The encoded protein is CASSHGTGLGGGPDTQYF.

This rearrangement joins TRBV4-3 to TRBJ2-6; no definite D call. Trimming left V 1 base short and J 0 bases short, with 13 bases between. Germline V gene data show CDR1 as LGHNA and CDR2 as YSLEER. This CDR3 spans 18 amino acids. The CDR3 nucleotides are TGCGCCAGCAGCCAAGGGCAGCCTTCCATCTCTGGGGCCAACGTCCTGACTTTC. Its protein is CASSQGQPSISGANVLTF.

This clonotype came up a few times. The V gene is TRBV5-1, the J gene TRBJ1-5, with TRBD1 as a possible D gene (5 bases). V lost 4 bases and J lost 7, with 18 bases in between. CDR1 is SGHRS and CDR2 is YFSETQ in the germline V gene. The CDR3 runs to 15 residues. The CDR3 region is CASSTSPGLGQPQHF. DNA for the CDR3: TGCGCCAGCAGCACTTCGCCGGGACTCGGCCAGCCCCAGCATTTT.

This clonotype was picked up a small number of times. The V call is TRBV7-3, the J call TRBJ1-6; no reliable D call. V was trimmed by 3 bases and J by 4 bases, leaving 16 bases between them. Germline values: CDR1 SGHTA, CDR2 FQGTGA. This CDR3 has 17 amino acids. DNA for the CDR3: TGTGCCAGCAGCTTCCCCTTACGACGGCGGTATAATTCACCCCTCCACTTT. Residues: CASSFPLRRRYNSPLHF.

This chain links TRBV12-3 or TRBV12-4 with TRBJ1-2, with D unresolved. The V end was cut by 6 bases, the J end by 7 bases, with 9 bases between. The CDR3 contains 11 residues. The CDR3: CASRRTGGYTF. The CDR3 DNA sequence: TGTGCCAGCAGAAGGACTGGTGGCTACACCTTC.

V and J are TRBV27 and TRBJ2-1; the match to TRBD1 covers 8 bases. The CDR3 loop spans 15 amino acids. CDR1 and CDR2 from the germline V gene are MNHEY and SMNVEV (reference sequence). Trimming took 0 bases from V and 4 from J; bases not matched to a gene: 2. In DNA, the CDR3 is TGTGCCAGCAGTTTATCGGGACAGGTATACAATGAGCAGTTCTTC. This codes for CASSLSGQVYNEQFF.

In its sample, this clonotype was seen a few times. The chain is built from TRBV11-2 and TRBJ2-7; D perhaps matches TRBD1 (5 bases). Trimming cost V 5 bases and J 0 bases, with 14 bases left between them. Germline-derived CDR1 and CDR2 are SGHAT and FQNNGV. The CDR3 covers 15 residues. CDR3 loop: CASSQQGASSYEQYF. The CDR3 nucleotides read TGTGCCAGCAGCCAGCAGGGTGCGAGCTCCTACGAGCAGTACTTC.

A few counts support this clonotype. This chain uses TRBV3-1 with TRBJ1-5; a possible D gene is TRBD1 (5 bases). Trimming took 3 bases from V and 4 from J, leaving 13 bases between them. The germline V gene has CDR1 LGHDT and CDR2 YNNKEL (reference sequence). CDR3 size: 15 residues. CDR3 coding DNA: TGTGCCAGCAGCCAGGCCCCAGGGAGTAATCAGCCCCAGCATTTT. Its translation: CASSQAPGSNQPQHF. Full variable domain (rest looked up from reference TRBV3-1 and TRBJ1-5): DTAVSQTPKYLVTQMGNDKSIKCEQNLGHDTMYWYKQDSKKFLKIMFSYNNKELIINETVPNRFSPKSPDKAHLNLHINSLELGDSAVYFCASSQAPGSNQPQHFGDGTRLSIL.

The chain joins TRBV7-3 to TRBJ2-2, with 8 bases matching TRBD1. The CDR3 contains 14 residues. The J segment lost 7 bases and the V segment lost 5 bases, leaving 6 bases of the junction unmatched. Germline V CDR1 and CDR2: SGHTA, FQGTGA. In DNA, the CDR3 is TGTGCCAGCAGCGCGGACAGGGCGAGCGGGGAGCTGTTTTTT. As protein: CASSADRASGELFF.